The clone carrying this TCR beta chain was seen once. The sample originates from a study of technical replicates of blood from several donors. TCRdb's table, derived via immunoSEQ multiplex PCR, lists solely in-frame clones and lacks some. The repertoire consists of 60,000 to 75,000 clones, with about 97% occurring once and the leading ten covering 0.25% to 0.3%. The sample taken for sequencing was T cells isolated from PBMCs. The sequence came from a human donor in good health.

This CDR3 is CAWLYRDGYTF. The CDR3, as DNA: TGTGCCTGGCTATACAGGGACGGCTACACCTTC. V and J are TRBV30 and TRBJ1-2; D is perhaps TRBD1 (6 bases). The CDR3 extends over 11 amino acids. The germline V and J ends were trimmed by 5 bases and 8 bases, with 12 bases remaining between them. Germline CDR1 GTSNPN, CDR2 SVGIG (reference sequence).